This passage covers 31 T cell receptor beta chains from one sample sequenced in a study of T cell repertoires in cytomegalovirus infection. TCRdb redid the calling of the reads with MiXCR, one entry per CDR3 protein. The table includes some 230,000 distinct CDR3 sequences, about 20% detected once. The sample taken for sequencing was CD8+ T cells from PBMCs. These receptors were obtained from a human donor in good health (CMV status not recorded). Some clones in this sample may be carry-over from other donors' samples.

The V and J genes are TRBV27 and TRBJ1-1; D is undetermined. The germline CDR1 and CDR2 sequences are MNHEY and SMNVEV (reference sequence). This CDR3 comprises 14 residues. V lost 0 bases, J lost 1 base, and 6 bases lay in between. The CDR3 is CASSLSGRNTEAFF. CDR3 nucleotides: TGTGCCAGCAGTTTATCAGGTCGGAACACTGAAGCTTTCTTT.

The rearrangement uses TRBV7-4 and TRBJ1-2; 7 positions agree with TRBD1. This CDR3 region has 12 residues. The germline CDR1 and CDR2 sequences are SGHVT and SQSDAQ. Unmatched junction bases numbered 5, after V lost 5 bases and J lost 8 bases. CDR3 sequence reads: CASSPTGSGYTF. The CDR3 DNA reads as TGTGCCAGCAGCCCGACAGGGAGCGGCTACACCTTC.

This clonotype was seen more than once but under ten times. V and J are TRBV29-1 and TRBJ1-1; maybe TRBD1 (6 bases). V lost 6 bases and J lost 1, with 9 bases in between. This CDR3 has 12 residues. Germline V lookup: CDR1 SQVTM, CDR2 ANQGSEA. DNA of the CDR3: TGCAGCGTGGAGGGACAGAACACTGAAGCTTTCTTT. This translates into CSVEGQNTEAFF.

The rearrangement joins TRBV30 to TRBJ1-1; D gene unclear. The CDR3 consists of 13 residues. Per the germline V gene, CDR1 is GTSNPN and CDR2 is SVGIG (reference sequence). V lost 0 bases and J lost 2, with 7 bases in between. CDR3 sequence reads: CAWSVSENTEAFF. The CDR3 DNA is TGTGCCTGGAGTGTTTCGGAAAACACTGAAGCTTTCTTT.

The chain has TRBV2 and TRBJ1-2; TRBD1 aligns across 8 bases. With 3 bases clipped from V and 4 bases from J, the junction kept 4 bases outside the gene matches. This CDR3 is 14 amino acids long. Germline CDR1 reads SNHLY; CDR2 reads FYNNEI. In DNA form, the CDR3 reads TGTGCCAGCAGTGAGACAGGGGTCGGCTATGGCTACACCTTC. Its translation is CASSETGVGYGYTF.

The CDR3, as DNA: TGCAGTGCTAGAGCCATCACTACTACCTTAGAGCAGTTCTTC. This encodes CSARAITTTLEQFF. The chain uses TRBV20-1 and TRBJ2-1; D gene unclear. This CDR3 is built from 14 residues. The V end was cut by 1 base, the J end by 10 bases, with 17 bases between. The germline gives CDR1 DFQATT, CDR2 SNEGSKA (reference sequence).

The chain has TRBV28 and TRBJ1-2; possible D gene TRBD1, 5 bases. CDR1 is MDHEN and CDR2 is SYDVKM in the germline V gene. Trimming took off 0 bases at V and 0 bases at J, with 20 bases between the two ends. The CDR3 covers 19 residues. CDR3 DNA: TGTGCCAGCAGTTTATGGGGGCCCGGGCCTGAAATCACTAACTATGGCTACACCTTC. It yields the protein CASSLWGPGPEITNYGYTF.

This clonotype occurred a few times. This chain connects TRBV28 to TRBJ2-1; D may be TRBD2 (6 bases). CDR1 and CDR2 from the germline V gene are MDHEN and SYDVKM. The V and J ends lost 3 bases and 8 bases respectively, with 20 bases between them. This CDR3 has 16 residues. Written as DNA, the CDR3 is TGTGCCAGCAGTTTTCCCCGCCTGGGGGGTTCTGATGAGCAGTTCTTC. This sequence encodes CASSFPRLGGSDEQFF.

There are many counts of this clonotype. The chain combines TRBV7-9 with TRBJ2-1; perhaps TRBD2 as D (6 bases). Trimming stripped 5 bases from V and 0 bases from J, with 11 bases between. CDR1 is SEHNR, CDR2 FQNEAQ, per germline (reference sequence). There are 15 residues in the CDR3. Written as DNA, the CDR3 is TGTGCCAGCAGCCCTAGCGAGAACTCCTACAATGAGCAGTTCTTC. Protein sequence: CASSPSENSYNEQFF. Filled out from reference TRBV7-9 and TRBJ2-1, the complete variable domain reads DTGVSQNPRHKITKRGQNVTFRCDPISEHNRLYWYRQTLGQGPEFLTYFQNEAQLEKSRLLSDRFSAERPKGSFSTLEIQRTEQGDSAMYLCASSPSENSYNEQFFGPGTRLTVL.

The chain has TRBV7-9 and TRBJ2-5, with a tentative D call TRBD1 (5 bases). CDR1 and CDR2 (germline): SEHNR, FQNEAQ (reference sequence). The CDR3 sequence is 14 residues long. Trimming removed 4 bases at V and 2 bases at J, with 11 bases between. As DNA, the CDR3 is TGTGCCAGCAGCTGGGGCCAGGAACAAGAGACCCAGTACTTC. This codes for CASSWGQEQETQYF.

This clonotype was seen at least ten times. This chain links TRBV20-1 with TRBJ2-1; no reliable D call. Germline lookup yields CDR1 DFQATT and CDR2 SNEGSKA (reference sequence). V was shortened by 4 bases and J by 8 bases, with 6 bases between the two germline ends. The CDR3 is 10 residues long. CDR3 nucleotides: TGCAGTGCTAAGGCCGATGAGCAGTTCTTC. Amino acids: CSAKADEQFF.

The chain uses TRBV2 and TRBJ2-7; TRBD1 might be the D (5 bases). Germline CDR1 is SNHLY and CDR2 is FYNNEI. The CDR3 is 14 amino acids. V shed 5 bases and J shed 7 bases, with 18 bases lying between them. CDR3 sequence (DNA): TGTGCCAGCAGTTTGGACACAGGCTCGCGGGAGCAGTACTTC. Its protein product is CASSLDTGSREQYF.

The chain joins TRBV4-1 to TRBJ1-2; TRBD1 matches 7 bases. In germline, CDR1 is MGHRA, CDR2 YSYEKL. The CDR3 covers 14 residues. Germline trimming cut 0 bases from V and 5 bases from J; bases unmatched to any gene: 3. This chain's CDR3 is CASSQDRGQYGYTF. Here the CDR3 DNA reads TGCGCCAGCAGCCAAGATCGGGGACAGTATGGCTACACCTTC.

This clonotype was counted between two and nine times. The chain carries TRBV7-2 and TRBJ2-3; no definite D call. V shed 5 bases and J shed 0 bases, with 9 bases lying between them. Germline values: CDR1 SGHTA, CDR2 FQGNSA. There are 14 residues in the CDR3. This chain's CDR3 is CASSLGISTDTQYF. In DNA form, the CDR3 reads TGTGCCAGCAGCCTGGGGATAAGCACAGATACGCAGTATTTT.

The table lists this clonotype with a few counts. This CDR3 reads CASGPAGVSYNEQFF. As DNA, the CDR3 is TGTGCCAGCGGACCAGCGGGTGTGTCCTACAATGAGCAGTTCTTC. The gene calls are TRBV28 and TRBJ2-1, with TRBD2 as a possible D gene (6 bases). V lost 8 bases and J lost 1, with 15 bases in between. The CDR3 totals 15 residues. Germline V gene lookup returns CDR1 MDHEN and CDR2 SYDVKM.

This clonotype has just a few counts. The rearrangement links TRBV7-9 to TRBJ2-7; 8 nucleotides align to TRBD1. V shed 5 bases and J 4 bases; nucleotides not matched to a gene: 10. CDR1 and CDR2 (germline): SEHNR, FQNEAQ (reference sequence). The CDR3 contains 15 residues. In DNA form, the CDR3 reads TGTGCCAGCAGCCCAGGGACAGGACAAACGTACGAGCAGTACTTC. Protein sequence: CASSPGTGQTYEQYF.

About this clonotype: A read error is possible here, since a much larger clone lies one base away. The V call is TRBV7-8, the J call TRBJ2-6; 9 bases match TRBD1. V lost 4 bases to trimming and J lost 0 bases; unmatched junction nucleotides: 4. The CDR3 spans 17 residues. Per the germline V gene, CDR1 is SGHVS and CDR2 is FQNEAQ. Here the CDR3 reads CASSSGTGRSGANVLTF. DNA for the CDR3: TGTGCCAGCAGCTCAGGGACAGGGCGCTCTGGGGCCAACGTCCTGACTTTC.

This clonotype appeared a few times. This chain uses TRBV30 with TRBJ2-1, with 9 bases that match TRBD1. The CDR3 extends over 14 amino acids. Trimming at V came to 1 base and at J to 4 bases, leaving 2 bases not matched to a gene. The germline gives CDR1 GTSNPN, CDR2 SVGIG (reference sequence). The CDR3 loop reads CAWSDDRGYNEQFF. In DNA, the CDR3 is TGTGCCTGGAGTGATGACAGGGGGTACAATGAGCAGTTCTTC.

The table lists this clonotype with many counts. The chain joins TRBV7-6 to TRBJ2-1; 10 bases align to TRBD2. Germline V gives CDR1 SGHVS, CDR2 FNYEAQ. CDR3 length equals 16 residues. Trimming removed 0 bases from V and 4 bases from J; junction bases left unmatched: 3. CDR3 in amino acids: CASSLAASGGYNEQFF. The DNA for the CDR3 is TGTGCCAGCAGCTTAGCGGCTAGCGGGGGATACAATGAGCAGTTCTTC.

The chain recombines TRBV12-3 or TRBV12-4 with TRBJ1-1; D gene uncertain. Trimming removed 3 bases at V and 4 bases at J, with 9 bases between. The CDR3 covers 13 residues. CDR3 nucleotide sequence: TGTGCCAGCAGTTTGAGGGAAAGCACTGAAGCTTTCTTT. As protein: CASSLRESTEAFF.

The V gene is TRBV12-3 or TRBV12-4, the J gene TRBJ2-5, with TRBD2 identical over 7 bases. This CDR3 spans 15 amino acids. J lost 0 bases, V lost 6 bases, and 7 bases had no gene match. This chain's CDR3 is CASRAGTMYQETQYF. The CDR3 nucleotides are TGTGCCAGCAGAGCCGGGACTATGTACCAAGAGACCCAGTACTTC.

This chain joins TRBV14 and TRBJ2-2; a possible D gene is TRBD1 (5 bases). The V end lost 5 bases, the J end lost 4 bases, and 17 bases lay between the germline ends. This CDR3 region has 16 residues. Germline loops: CDR1 SGHDN, CDR2 FVKESK. This CDR3 is CASSSLTAFTTGELFF. The CDR3 coding sequence is TGTGCCAGCAGCTCTCTGACAGCCTTCACCACCGGGGAGCTGTTTTTT.

This clonotype has only a few counts. The rearrangement uses TRBV28 and TRBJ1-4, with no clear D. Per germline, CDR1 MDHEN and CDR2 SYDVKM. The V gene lost 6 bases and the J gene lost 0 bases, with 8 bases spanning the gap. The CDR3 contains 14 residues. CDR3 DNA: TGTGCCAGCAGACGACATGCAACTAATGAAAAACTGTTTTTT. It specifies CASRRHATNEKLFF.

J is TRBJ2-1 and V is TRBV19, with D uncertain. V was pared by 1 base and J by 2 bases, with 9 bases between. CDR1 and CDR2 from the germline V gene are LNHDA and SQIVND (reference sequence). The CDR3 is 15 residues long. The DNA of the CDR3 is TGTGCCAGTAGTATAGGTGGTTCGCCCTACAATGAGCAGTTCTTC. It codes for CASSIGGSPYNEQFF. Combining the CDR3 with reference TRBV19 and TRBJ2-1 gives the whole variable domain DGGITQSPKYLFRKEGQNVTLSCEQNLNHDAMYWYRQDPGQGLRLIYYSQIVNDFQKGDIAEGYSVSREKKESFPLTVTSAQKNPTAFYLCASSIGGSPYNEQFFGPGTRLTVL.

This clonotype was detected many times. The V call is TRBV12-3 or TRBV12-4, the J call TRBJ1-2; D unclear. Trimming removed 5 bases at V and 4 bases at J, with 14 bases between. The length of the CDR3 is 14 residues. The CDR3 region has the DNA TGTGCCAGCAGTCGACCCGAGGACCGCTATGGCTACACCTTC. Protein: CASSRPEDRYGYTF.

In its sample, this clonotype was seen a few times. V usage is TRBV28 and J usage is TRBJ2-7, with 7 positions matching TRBD1. This CDR3 is 14 amino acids long. In germline, CDR1 is MDHEN, CDR2 SYDVKM. Germline trimming cut 5 bases from V and 2 bases from J; bases unmatched to any gene: 6. The CDR3 DNA sequence: TGTGCCAGCAGTCCCAGGGGGTTAACCTACGAGCAGTACTTC. Its protein product is CASSPRGLTYEQYF. The full variable domain, with the rest looked up from reference TRBV28 and TRBJ2-7, is DVKVTQSSRYLVKRTGEKVFLECVQDMDHENMFWYRQDPGLGLRLIYFSYDVKMKEKGDIPEGYSVSREKKERFSLILESASTNQTSMYLCASSPRGLTYEQYFGPGTRLTVT.

This clonotype was detected a few times. The CDR3, as DNA: TGTGCCAGCAGTGAAGGCGTAGCGGGGACTAGCACAGATACGCAGTATTTT. It is translated as CASSEGVAGTSTDTQYF. The V gene is TRBV2, the J gene TRBJ2-3; 8 bases are shared with TRBD2. The V gene end was trimmed by 1 base and the J gene end by 0 bases; junction bases not matched to a gene: 6. Germline V CDR1 and CDR2: SNHLY, FYNNEI. The CDR3 spans 17 residues.

This clonotype appeared a single time. The gene calls are TRBV2 and TRBJ1-1; D is undetermined. This CDR3 has 13 residues. V was pared by 1 base and J by 6 bases, with 9 bases between. Germline V gives CDR1 SNHLY, CDR2 FYNNEI. CDR3 in DNA: TGTGCCAGCAGTGAAGTGTCAGCCCCTGAAGCTTTCTTT. Protein product: CASSEVSAPEAFF. The whole variable domain, filled in from reference TRBV2 and TRBJ1-1, reads EPEVTQTPSHQVTQMGQEVILRCVPISNHLYFYWYRQILGQKVEFLVSFYNNEISEKSEIFDDQFSVERPDGSNFTLKIRSTKLEDSAMYFCASSEVSAPEAFFGQGTRLTVV.

This clonotype has only one observation. This chain uses TRBV6-5 with TRBJ2-3; no firm D call. The CDR3 sequence is 15 residues long. Per germline, CDR1 MNHEY and CDR2 SVGAGI. Deletions cut 5 bases from V and 0 bases from J, with 12 bases between. The CDR3 region is CASSGRGSSTDTQYF. The CDR3 DNA follows: TGTGCCAGCAGTGGCCGAGGCTCGAGCACAGATACGCAGTATTTT.

This chain links TRBV7-3 with TRBJ2-1; D gene unclear. There are 13 residues in the CDR3. V was clipped by 6 bases and J by 9 bases, with 15 bases between them. CDR1 SGHTA and CDR2 FQGTGA come from the germline V gene. In nucleotides, the CDR3 is TGTGCCAGCAGTTGGGCAGGTGTTGGTGAGCAGTTCTTC. This sequence encodes CASSWAGVGEQFF.

This clonotype was detected many times. The CDR3 loop reads CASSVLAGVTDTQYF. The CDR3 nucleotides read TGTGCCAGCAGTGTACTAGCGGGGGTCACAGATACGCAGTATTTT. This chain joins TRBV28 and TRBJ2-3, with 11 bases matching TRBD2. Germline V lookup: CDR1 MDHEN, CDR2 SYDVKM. Unmatched junction bases numbered 3, after V lost 5 bases and J lost 2 bases. This CDR3 spans 15 amino acids.